Each of the 5 T cell receptor beta chains below was sequenced from the same sample in a study of blood T cell repertoires in COVID-19. Assay used: immunoSEQ multiplex PCR; TCRdb lists only in-frame clones, some missing. The sample holds roughly 40,000 clones; about 87% are singletons and the top ten take 3% to 4%. Sequenced: peripheral blood. The receptors were sampled from a human donor in a cohort sampled during active COVID-19.

V gene TRBV21-1 combines with J gene TRBJ2-7; the table's D call, TRBD2, has no DNA check behind it. TRBV21-1 is reported as a pseudogene. The CDR3 sequence is 17 residues long. The CDR3 region has the DNA TGTGCCAGCAGCACAAAAGAGCTAGACGGACTCGAGTACGAGCAGTACTTC. Protein product: CASSTKELDGLEYEQYF.

This clone was recorded once. The rearrangement joins TRBV3-1 (or the pseudogene TRBV3-2) to TRBJ2-6; D perhaps matches TRBD2 (5 bases). CDR1 LGHDT and CDR2 YNNKEL come from the germline V gene (reference sequence). V was pared by 4 bases and J by 1 base, with 8 bases between. The CDR3 runs to 15 residues. In DNA, the CDR3 is TGTGCCAGCAGCCTTCGAGGGTCTGGGGCCAACGTCCTGACTTTC. It translates to CASSLRGSGANVLTF.

This chain's CDR3 is CASSLMPGTDYTEAFF. Here the CDR3 DNA reads TGCGCCAGCAGCTTGATGCCCGGGACAGACTACACTGAAGCTTTCTTT. The chain is built from TRBV5-1 and TRBJ1-1; 7 bases agree with TRBD1. Per germline, CDR1 SGHRS and CDR2 YFSETQ. This CDR3 comprises 16 residues. V shed 1 base and J 3 bases; nucleotides not matched to a gene: 9.

The V and J genes are TRBV10-3 and TRBJ2-7, with TRBD2 matching over 8 bases. Germline assignment: CDR1 ENHRY and CDR2 SYGVKD. V shed 4 bases, J shed 6 bases, and the junction held 14 bases outside the gene matches. This CDR3 has 16 residues. The CDR3 reads CAISGIPGLGMGEQYF. The CDR3 DNA sequence: TGTGCCATCAGTGGGATCCCGGGACTAGGAATGGGCGAGCAGTACTTC.

The V call is TRBV10-3, the J call TRBJ2-5; possibly TRBD1 for D (6 bases). The V gene lost 3 bases and the J gene lost 5 bases, with 10 bases spanning the gap. CDR3 size: 13 residues. Looked up from germline, CDR1 is ENHRY and CDR2 is SYGVKD. The CDR3 reads CAISDVRGETQYF. CDR3 bases: TGTGCCATCAGTGATGTCAGGGGTGAGACCCAGTACTTC.